What follows describes a single T cell receptor beta chain. Its antigen is as yet unknown. Primers included in the PCR were 60 Vbeta and 13 Jbeta primers. This table comes from immunoSEQ multiplex PCR, and its TCRdb copy is limited to in-frame clones, with some not included. The repertoire consists of nearly 200,000 clones, with roughly 80% occurring once and the leading ten covering over 2%. The data belong to a study of cytomegalovirus exposure and HLA in healthy donors. General study points: Within an earlier analysis, most TCR beta V segments proved productive either about 90% or about 30% of the time.

The sequenced material came from PBMCs. The sequence was obtained from a woman aged 25 to 39 in good health and CMV-seropositive.

The CDR3 reads CAWSGIAGLRDTQYF. The CDR3 DNA reads TGTGCCTGGAGTGGGATAGCGGGATTACGAGATACGCAGTATTTT. The chain joins TRBV30 to TRBJ2-3, with 8 bases that match TRBD2. This CDR3 spans 15 amino acids. From germline, CDR1 is GTSNPN and CDR2 SVGIG (reference sequence). V shed 1 base and J 5 bases; nucleotides not matched to a gene: 8.